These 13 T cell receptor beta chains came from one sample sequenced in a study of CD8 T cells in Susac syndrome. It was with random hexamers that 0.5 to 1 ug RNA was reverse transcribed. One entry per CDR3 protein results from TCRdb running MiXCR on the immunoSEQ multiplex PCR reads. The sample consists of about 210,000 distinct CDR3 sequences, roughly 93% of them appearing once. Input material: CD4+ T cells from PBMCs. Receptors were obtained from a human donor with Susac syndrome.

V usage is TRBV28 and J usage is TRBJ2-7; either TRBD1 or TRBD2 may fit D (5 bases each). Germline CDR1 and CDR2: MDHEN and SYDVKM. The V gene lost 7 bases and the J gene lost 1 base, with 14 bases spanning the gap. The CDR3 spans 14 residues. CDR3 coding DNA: TGTGCCAGCATCCCGGGGCACTTGTCCTACGAGCAGTACTTC. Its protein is CASIPGHLSYEQYF.

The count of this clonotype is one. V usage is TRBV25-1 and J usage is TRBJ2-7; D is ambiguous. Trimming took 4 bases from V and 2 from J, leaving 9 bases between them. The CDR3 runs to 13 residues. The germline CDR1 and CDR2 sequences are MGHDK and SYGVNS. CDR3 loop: CASSVAPAYEQYF. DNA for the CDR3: TGTGCCAGCAGTGTCGCCCCAGCCTACGAGCAGTACTTC.

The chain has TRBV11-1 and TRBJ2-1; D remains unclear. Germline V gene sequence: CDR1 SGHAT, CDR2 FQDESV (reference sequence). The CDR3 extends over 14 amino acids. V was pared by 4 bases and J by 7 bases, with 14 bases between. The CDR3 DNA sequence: TGTGCCAGCAGCTACGGACCCGCGGCAAATGAGCAGTTCTTC. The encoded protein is CASSYGPAANEQFF. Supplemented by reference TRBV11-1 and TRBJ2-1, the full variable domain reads EAEVAQSPRYKITEKSQAVAFWCDPISGHATLYWYRQILGQGPELLVQFQDESVVDDSQLPKDRFSAERLKGVDSTLKIQPAELGDSAMYLCASSYGPAANEQFFGPGTRLTVL.

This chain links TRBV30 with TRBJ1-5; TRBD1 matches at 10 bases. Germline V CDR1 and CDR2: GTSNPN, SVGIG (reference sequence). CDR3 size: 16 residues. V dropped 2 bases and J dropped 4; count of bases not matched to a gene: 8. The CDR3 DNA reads TGTGCCTGGAGTATCGCCGGGACAGGGGAGAATCAGCCCCAGCATTTT. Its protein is CAWSIAGTGENQPQHF.

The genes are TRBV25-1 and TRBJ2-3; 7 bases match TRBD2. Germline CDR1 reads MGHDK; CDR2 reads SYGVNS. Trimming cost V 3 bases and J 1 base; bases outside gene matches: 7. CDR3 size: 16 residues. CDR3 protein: CASSDFTSARTDTQYF. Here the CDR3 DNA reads TGTGCCAGCAGTGATTTTACTAGCGCCCGCACAGATACGCAGTATTTT.

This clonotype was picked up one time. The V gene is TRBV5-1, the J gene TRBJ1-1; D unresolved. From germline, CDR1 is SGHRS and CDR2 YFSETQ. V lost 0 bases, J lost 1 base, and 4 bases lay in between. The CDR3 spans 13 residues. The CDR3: CASSLETNTEAFF. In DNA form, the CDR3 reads TGCGCCAGCAGCTTGGAGACGAACACTGAAGCTTTCTTT.

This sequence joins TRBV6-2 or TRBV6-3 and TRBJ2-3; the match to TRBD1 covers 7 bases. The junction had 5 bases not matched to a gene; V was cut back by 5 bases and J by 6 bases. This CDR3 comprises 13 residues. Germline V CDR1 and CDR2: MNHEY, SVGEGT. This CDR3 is CASSGTAKDTQYF. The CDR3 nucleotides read TGTGCCAGCAGTGGGACAGCCAAGGATACGCAGTATTTT.

The chain's CDR3 is CASSPGQYYEQYF. The CDR3 DNA reads as TGTGCCAGCAGCCCAGGACAGTACTACGAGCAGTACTTC. The chain combines TRBV7-8 with TRBJ2-7, with D possibly matching TRBD1 (6 bases). Germline V gene data show CDR1 as SGHVS and CDR2 as FQNEAQ. The length of the CDR3 is 13 residues. The V gene lost 5 bases and the J gene lost 3 bases, with 11 bases spanning the gap.

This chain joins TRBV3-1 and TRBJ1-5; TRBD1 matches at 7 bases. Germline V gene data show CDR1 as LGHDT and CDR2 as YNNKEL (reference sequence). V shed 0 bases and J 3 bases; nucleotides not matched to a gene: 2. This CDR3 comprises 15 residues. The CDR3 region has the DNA TGTGCCAGCAGCCAAGATACAGGGGTCAATCAGCCCCAGCATTTT. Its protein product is CASSQDTGVNQPQHF.

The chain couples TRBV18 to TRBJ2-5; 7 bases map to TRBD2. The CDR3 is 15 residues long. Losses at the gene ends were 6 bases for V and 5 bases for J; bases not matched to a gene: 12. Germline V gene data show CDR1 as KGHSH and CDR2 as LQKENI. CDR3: CASSRLALEIETQYF. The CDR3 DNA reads TGTGCCAGCTCGAGACTAGCCCTGGAGATCGAGACCCAGTACTTC.

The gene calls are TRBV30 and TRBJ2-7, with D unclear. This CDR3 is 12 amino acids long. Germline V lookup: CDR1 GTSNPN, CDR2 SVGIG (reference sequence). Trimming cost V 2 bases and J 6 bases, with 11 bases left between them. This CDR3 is CAWSRRRPEQYF. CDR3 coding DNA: TGTGCCTGGAGTCGTCGAAGACCCGAGCAGTACTTC.

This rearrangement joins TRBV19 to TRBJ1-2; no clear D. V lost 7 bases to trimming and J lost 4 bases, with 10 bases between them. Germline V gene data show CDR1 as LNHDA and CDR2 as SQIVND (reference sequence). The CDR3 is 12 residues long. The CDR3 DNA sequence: TGTGCCAGTACCTCGGACCTCTATGGCTACACCTTC. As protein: CASTSDLYGYTF.

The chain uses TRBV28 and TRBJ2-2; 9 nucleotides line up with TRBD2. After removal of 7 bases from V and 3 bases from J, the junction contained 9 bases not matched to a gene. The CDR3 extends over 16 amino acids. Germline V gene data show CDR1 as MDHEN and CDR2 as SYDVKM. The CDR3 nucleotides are TGTGCCAGCAACTTCGGCGGGGGGGGTGACACCGGGGAGCTGTTTTTT. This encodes CASNFGGGGDTGELFF.